The 27 T cell receptor beta chains given below trace back to one sample, sequenced in a study of CD8 T cells in Susac syndrome. About 0.5 to 1 ug RNA was reverse transcribed with random hexamers. Each CDR3 protein is one row after TCRdb ran MiXCR on the immunoSEQ multiplex PCR reads. The sample has around 100,000 distinct CDR3 sequences, about 95% seen once; the top ten hold 0.25% to 0.35%. The sequencing input was CD8+ T cells from PBMCs. These receptors all stem from a human donor with Susac syndrome.

The chain joins TRBV4-1 to TRBJ2-1; 10 nucleotides match TRBD2. With V trimmed by 0 bases and J by 9 bases, 8 bases remained unmatched. The CDR3 consists of 16 residues. From germline, CDR1 is MGHRA and CDR2 YSYEKL. CDR3 amino acids: CASSQDLVIAGGEQFF. The CDR3 DNA reads TGCGCCAGCAGCCAAGATTTGGTTATAGCGGGAGGTGAGCAGTTCTTC.

V is TRBV20-1 and J is TRBJ2-7; D gene ambiguous. Germline CDR1 is DFQATT and CDR2 is SNEGSKA (reference sequence). The CDR3 consists of 12 residues. V was trimmed by 7 bases and J by 3 bases, leaving 13 bases between them. DNA for the CDR3: TGCAGTGTCTCATCGGTCGGCTACGAGCAGTACTTC. Amino acids: CSVSSVGYEQYF.

This clonotype was recorded once. The V and J genes are TRBV3-1 and TRBJ2-3; TRBD2 aligns across 10 bases. Germline assignment: CDR1 LGHDT and CDR2 YNNKEL (reference sequence). The CDR3 covers 15 residues. V was pared by 3 bases and J by 2 bases, with 2 bases of the junction left unmatched. The CDR3 reads CASSHGLAVTDTQYF. The CDR3 region has the DNA TGTGCCAGCAGCCACGGACTAGCGGTCACAGATACGCAGTATTTT.

V gene TRBV29-1 combines with J gene TRBJ1-1; 7 nucleotides match TRBD1. This CDR3 contains 12 residues. Germline values: CDR1 SQVTM, CDR2 ANQGSEA. The V and J ends lost 4 bases and 3 bases, in that order; junction bases with no gene match: 2. The CDR3 region is CSVAGGHTEAFF. The DNA of the CDR3 is TGCAGCGTTGCAGGGGGACACACTGAAGCTTTCTTT.

The chain has TRBV4-1 and TRBJ2-2, with 13 bases lining up with TRBD2. After removal of 0 bases from V and 6 bases from J, the junction contained 1 base not matched to a gene. Germline CDR1 and CDR2: MGHRA and YSYEKL. This CDR3 region has 16 residues. This CDR3 is CASSQETSGGAGELFF. The DNA for the CDR3 is TGCGCCAGCAGCCAAGAAACTAGCGGGGGGGCCGGGGAGCTGTTTTTT.

The chain couples TRBV20-1 to TRBJ2-2; 8 bases line up with TRBD1. The CDR3 runs 16 residues. CDR1 and CDR2 from the germline V gene are DFQATT and SNEGSKA (reference sequence). V gave up 1 base and J gave up 3 bases; unmatched junction bases: 7. The DNA of the CDR3 is TGCAGTGCTAGAGCCGTCGGACAGGGCGACACCGGGGAGCTGTTTTTT. It yields the protein CSARAVGQGDTGELFF.

The chain is built from TRBV3-1 and TRBJ2-1; D may be TRBD1 (7 bases). This CDR3 spans 15 amino acids. Germline CDR1 reads LGHDT; CDR2 reads YNNKEL (reference sequence). Between the trimmed V and J ends, which lost 4 bases and 0 bases, there was a span of 10 bases. The CDR3 protein is CASSPGGFSYNEQFF. CDR3 nucleotide sequence: TGTGCCAGCAGCCCAGGGGGGTTCTCCTACAATGAGCAGTTCTTC.

The chain has TRBV4-2 and TRBJ2-7; D call uncertain. Germline-derived CDR1 and CDR2 are LGHNA and YNFKEQ. This CDR3 comprises 16 residues. Trimming stripped 0 bases from V and 5 bases from J, with 17 bases between. CDR3 protein: CASSQERNLIGDEQYF. The CDR3 DNA is TGTGCCAGCAGCCAAGAGAGGAACCTCATTGGGGACGAGCAGTACTTC.

This chain uses TRBV27 with TRBJ2-7; D possibly corresponds to TRBD2 (5 bases). Per germline, CDR1 MNHEY and CDR2 SMNVEV (reference sequence). The V end was cut by 3 bases, the J end by 2 bases, with 11 bases between. This CDR3 has 14 amino acids. CDR3 nucleotides: TGTGCCAGCAGTTTCATGAGGGAGACCTACGAGCAGTACTTC. Translation gives CASSFMRETYEQYF.

This chain links TRBV19 with TRBJ2-7; 8 positions match TRBD1. Germline CDR1 is LNHDA and CDR2 is SQIVND (reference sequence). The trim removed 4 bases at V and 0 bases at J, leaving 2 bases unmatched. The CDR3 is made up of 14 amino acids. CDR3 DNA: TGTGCCAGTAGTACCACAGGGGGCTCCTACGAGCAGTACTTC. This sequence encodes CASSTTGGSYEQYF.

The chain carries TRBV13 and TRBJ1-1, with D uncertain. This CDR3 region has 12 residues. Germline CDR1 PRHDT, CDR2 FYEKMQ (reference sequence). V was clipped by 2 bases and J by 6 bases, with 7 bases between them. The CDR3 protein is CASSLISPEAFF. For the CDR3, the DNA is TGTGCCAGCAGCTTAATTTCCCCTGAAGCTTTCTTT.

V is TRBV12-3 or TRBV12-4 and J is TRBJ1-2; D perhaps matches TRBD1 (5 bases). There are 15 residues in the CDR3. V lost 4 bases to trimming and J lost 4 bases, with 16 bases between them. The chain's CDR3 is CASSSARGMGYGYTF. In DNA form, the CDR3 reads TGTGCCAGCAGTTCCGCTAGGGGAATGGGCTATGGCTACACCTTC.

This rearrangement joins TRBV5-6 to TRBJ2-3, with D tentatively TRBD2 (6 bases). Germline values: CDR1 SGHDT, CDR2 YYEEEE. Deletions cut 4 bases from V and 4 bases from J, with 13 bases between. This CDR3 is 14 amino acids long. CDR3 protein: CASSIGGFADTQYF. The CDR3 DNA is TGTGCCAGCAGCATTGGGGGGTTTGCAGATACGCAGTATTTT.

CDR3 loop: CATSRVMVLGSTDTQYF. For the CDR3, the DNA is TGTGCCACCAGCAGAGTGATGGTTTTGGGTAGCACAGATACGCAGTATTTT. V is TRBV15 and J is TRBJ2-3; D gene unclear. From germline, CDR1 is LNHNV and CDR2 YYDKDF (reference sequence). The CDR3 is made up of 17 amino acids. Trimming removed 1 base at V and 0 bases at J, with 14 bases between. Full variable domain (remainder filled in from reference TRBV15 and TRBJ2-3): DAMVIQNPRYQVTQFGKPVTLSCSQTLNHNVMYWYQQKSSQAPKLLFHYYDKDFNNEADTPDNFQSRRPNTSFCFLDIRSPGLGDTAMYLCATSRVMVLGSTDTQYFGPGTRLTVL.

V and J are TRBV27 and TRBJ1-5; D perhaps matches TRBD1 (5 bases). Germline V gene sequence: CDR1 MNHEY, CDR2 SMNVEV (reference sequence). The CDR3 spans 13 residues. The germline V and J ends were trimmed by 10 bases and 6 bases, with 16 bases remaining between them. Written as DNA, the CDR3 is TGTGCCACCTCCTCTGGGGGTGCTCAGCCCCAGCATTTT. This encodes CATSSGGAQPQHF.

V and J are TRBV3-1 and TRBJ2-3; no definite D call. V gave up 1 base and J gave up 6 bases, with 11 bases separating them. The V gene's germline CDR1 is LGHDT and CDR2 YNNKEL (reference sequence). The CDR3 runs to 14 residues. For the CDR3, the DNA is TGTGCCAGCAGCCAAGGGACGGCTCGGGATACGCAGTATTTT. This sequence encodes CASSQGTARDTQYF.

The CDR3 region has the DNA TGTGCCAGCACCCCTCTAGGACTAGCAGAAGAGACCCAGTACTTC. This gives the protein CASTPLGLAEETQYF. This chain connects TRBV25-1 to TRBJ2-5, with 8 nucleotides matching TRBD2. From germline, CDR1 is MGHDK and CDR2 SYGVNS. With V trimmed by 7 bases and J by 3 bases, 10 bases remained unmatched. The CDR3 covers 15 residues.

V gene TRBV20-1 combines with J gene TRBJ2-1; 9 nucleotides align to TRBD2. The CDR3 is made up of 14 amino acids. The junction had 10 bases not matched to a gene; V was cut back by 3 bases and J by 10 bases. Looked up from germline, CDR1 is DFQATT and CDR2 is SNEGSKA (reference sequence). CDR3: CSARGGLAIGEQFF. The CDR3 DNA follows: TGCAGTGCTAGGGGGGGACTAGCAATAGGGGAGCAGTTCTTC.

V and J are TRBV5-1 and TRBJ1-2; tentatively, D is TRBD1 (6 bases). V lost 4 bases, J lost 3 bases, and 16 bases lay in between. CDR1 and CDR2 from the germline V gene are SGHRS and YFSETQ. The CDR3 totals 15 residues. The CDR3 is CASSPGTLKDYGYTF. The CDR3 DNA reads TGCGCCAGCAGCCCCGGGACACTTAAGGACTATGGCTACACCTTC.

V usage is TRBV20-1 and J usage is TRBJ1-2; 11 positions agree with TRBD1. Germline trimming cut 5 bases from V and 8 bases from J; bases unmatched to any gene: 4. Germline loops: CDR1 DFQATT, CDR2 SNEGSKA (reference sequence). The CDR3 is made up of 12 amino acids. The CDR3 loop reads CSAGQGAWGYTF. The CDR3 region has the DNA TGCAGTGCTGGACAGGGGGCTTGGGGCTACACCTTC.

The chain joins TRBV29-1 to TRBJ2-1, with 10 nucleotides matching TRBD2. V trimming: 6 bases; J trimming: 7 bases; junction bases outside the gene matches: 15. Germline CDR1 reads SQVTM; CDR2 reads ANQGSEA. The length of the CDR3 is 16 residues. The CDR3 DNA sequence: TGCAGCGTCAACGTCCCACCTAGCGGGAGTTCTAATGAGCAGTTCTTC. Its translation: CSVNVPPSGSSNEQFF.

The V call is TRBV5-6, the J call TRBJ2-7; D might be TRBD1 (6 bases). The CDR3 is 15 residues long. Germline CDR1 SGHDT, CDR2 YYEEEE. With 1 base removed from V and 2 bases from J, the gap between germline ends came to 13 bases. The CDR3: CASSLRDTGPYEQYF. The CDR3 DNA sequence: TGTGCCAGCAGCTTGCGGGACACAGGTCCCTACGAGCAGTACTTC.

The chain has TRBV7-9 and TRBJ2-7, with 9 bases lining up with TRBD1. The CDR3 runs 15 residues. CDR1 and CDR2 (germline): SEHNR, FQNEAQ (reference sequence). Losses at the gene ends were 2 bases for V and 2 bases for J; bases not matched to a gene: 4. The CDR3 DNA reads TGTGCCAGCAGCTTACATGGGACAGGGCCCTACGAGCAGTACTTC. This translates into CASSLHGTGPYEQYF.

The chain employs TRBV5-1 and TRBJ2-5; D not resolved. Trimming cost V 0 bases and J 0 bases, with 9 bases left between them. The CDR3 extends over 15 amino acids. The V gene's germline CDR1 is SGHRS and CDR2 YFSETQ. CDR3 coding DNA: TGCGCCAGCAGCTTGGAGGCAGCCCACCAAGAGACCCAGTACTTC. This encodes CASSLEAAHQETQYF.

The V gene is TRBV29-1, the J gene TRBJ2-5, with D unclear. The CDR3 is 12 residues long. Per germline, CDR1 SQVTM and CDR2 ANQGSEA. Trimming pared 7 bases from V and 7 bases from J, leaving 16 bases between. The DNA of the CDR3 is TGCAGCGCTCTAACCGCCCGAATGACCCAGTACTTC. Translation gives CSALTARMTQYF.

This sequence joins TRBV29-1 and TRBJ2-3; perhaps TRBD2 as D (5 bases). The CDR3 contains 18 residues. From germline, CDR1 is SQVTM and CDR2 ANQGSEA. V lost 3 bases, J lost 0 bases, and 22 bases lay in between. The CDR3 is CSVDARVALAFSTDTQYF. The CDR3 DNA follows: TGCAGCGTTGACGCCCGGGTCGCCCTAGCATTTAGCACAGATACGCAGTATTTT.

The V gene is TRBV10-3, the J gene TRBJ1-1, with D uncertain. Germline loops: CDR1 ENHRY, CDR2 SYGVKD. The CDR3 extends over 13 amino acids. The germline V and J ends were trimmed by 6 bases and 3 bases, with 11 bases remaining between them. CDR3 amino acids: CAIRGAGYTEAFF. The CDR3 bases are TGTGCCATCAGGGGCGCAGGATACACTGAAGCTTTCTTT.